These T cell receptor beta chains were read from a single sample in a study of T cells in Graves' hyperthyroidism and ophthalmopathy. TCRdb independently ran MiXCR on the multiplex PCR reads; one entry per CDR3 protein. Of around 280,000 distinct CDR3 sequences in the sample, around 13% were seen once. The sample consisted of blood. The receptors stem from a woman aged 40 to 50 with Graves' hyperthyroidism. The CDR3 runs from the conserved cysteine through the conserved F or W. Fields, in order: V gene, clone size, J gene, D gene, CDR3 protein, CDR3 DNA. The D gene is left open where the match is weak. Clone size is not always given. Where it is, it says once, few, many or a class for expanded clones.

TRBV24-1	.	TRBJ2-1	.	CATRGRGSSYNEQFF	TGTGCCACCCGGGGGAGGGGGAGCTCCTACAATGAGCAGTTCTTC
TRBV28	few	TRBJ2-5	TRBD2	CASRSGSFYETQYF	TGTGCCAGCCGTAGCGGGAGCTTTTATGAGACCCAGTACTTC
TRBV12-3/TRBV12-4	many	TRBJ1-1	.	CASRPTVNTEAFF	TGTGCCAGCAGGCCGACGGTGAACACTGAAGCTTTCTTT
TRBV29-1	many	TRBJ2-7	.	CSVEGIMGSYEQYF	TGCAGCGTTGAAGGGATAATGGGGTCCTACGAGCAGTACTTC
TRBV10-3	.	TRBJ2-2	TRBD1	CASWTGGKSGELFF	TGTGCCAGCTGGACAGGGGGCAAGTCCGGGGAGCTGTTTTTT
TRBV3-1	many	TRBJ1-2	.	CASSPDGAGYGYTF	TGTGCCAGCAGCCCAGACGGCGCAGGGTATGGCTACACCTTC
TRBV15	many	TRBJ1-1	.	CAASRDRLGTEAFF	TGTGCCGCCAGCAGAGACCGCCTGGGTACTGAAGCTTTCTTT
TRBV24-1	many	TRBJ2-5	.	CATSDPAPGPAETQYF	TGTGCCACCAGTGATCCTGCGCCGGGGCCTGCGGAGACCCAGTACTTC
TRBV15	.	TRBJ1-2	TRBD1	CATSRDDRGRDGYTF	TGTGCCACCAGCAGAGATGACAGGGGGCGAGATGGCTACACCTTC
TRBV12-3/TRBV12-4	many	TRBJ1-1	.	CASSLTGTEAFF	TGTGCCAGCAGCCTGACAGGCACTGAAGCTTTCTTT
TRBV27	many	TRBJ2-2	TRBD1	CASRSTGTVNGELFF	TGTGCCAGCAGGTCCACCGGGACAGTAAACGGGGAGCTGTTTTTT
TRBV20-1	many	TRBJ2-7	.	CSARSVRDGSEQYF	TGCAGTGCTAGATCCGTCCGGGACGGGTCCGAGCAGTACTTC
TRBV20-1	.	TRBJ2-3	TRBD2	CGGTSGREGDTQYF	TGCGGTGGGACTAGCGGGAGAGAGGGAGATACGCAGTATTTT
TRBV4-2	few	TRBJ2-2	.	CASSQDFRGTGELFF	TGTGCCAGCAGCCAAGATTTCAGAGGCACCGGGGAGCTGTTTTTT
TRBV6-1	many	TRBJ1-1	TRBD1	CASSSGQGGTEAFF	TGTGCCAGCAGTTCCGGACAGGGAGGGACTGAAGCTTTCTTT
TRBV11-1	many	TRBJ1-1	.	CASRPGNTEAFF	TGTGCCAGCAGGCCGGGGAACACTGAAGCTTTCTTT
TRBV15	many	TRBJ2-1	.	CATSRDGWGDTSYNEQFF	TGTGCCACCAGCAGAGACGGGTGGGGGGATACCTCCTACAATGAGCAGTTCTTC
TRBV28	many	TRBJ2-7	TRBD1	CASSLRDRNIHEQYF	TGTGCCAGCAGTTTACGGGACAGGAATATCCACGAGCAGTACTTC
TRBV18	once	TRBJ1-2	TRBD1	CASSPVRTGGNYGYTF	TGTGCCAGCTCACCAGTTCGAACAGGGGGTAACTATGGCTACACCTTC
TRBV29-1	many	TRBJ2-7	.	CSVGFWMREQYF	TGCAGCGTTGGCTTCTGGATGCGCGAGCAGTACTTC
TRBV19	.	TRBJ2-1	.	CASQSSSYNEQFF	TGTGCCAGTCAGTCGAGCTCCTACAATGAGCAGTTCTTC
TRBV19	few	TRBJ1-4	TRBD1	CASSAAGQGTNEKLFF	TGTGCCAGTAGTGCCGCCGGACAGGGAACTAATGAAAAACTGTTTTTT
TRBV24-1	.	TRBJ2-2	.	CATRGTGELFF	TGTGCCACCAGAGGGACAGGGGAGCTGTTTTTT
TRBV6-1	many	TRBJ1-1	.	CASSSGTTLPRAFF	TGTGCCAGCAGTTCCGGGACTACCCTTCCCAGAGCTTTCTTT
TRBV6-1	many	TRBJ2-5	TRBD1	CASSLNYRGETQYF	TGTGCCAGCAGTCTTAACTACAGGGGGGAGACCCAGTACTTC
TRBV6-2/TRBV6-3	.	TRBJ2-2	.	CASSALTVNTGELFF	TGTGCCAGCAGCGCGCTGACAGTTAACACCGGGGAGCTGTTTTTT
TRBV13	few	TRBJ2-2	TRBD1	CASSYDRGTGELFF	TGTGCCAGCAGCTACGACAGGGGCACCGGGGAGCTGTTTTTT
TRBV12-3/TRBV12-4	few	TRBJ2-3	.	CASSVGGINTQYF	TGTGCCAGCTCCGTCGGCGGGATAAATACGCAGTATTTT
TRBV3-1	.	TRBJ2-1	.	CASSQWGPSSYNEQFF	TGTGCCAGCAGCCAGTGGGGCCCAAGCTCCTACAATGAGCAGTTCTTC